A selection of T cell receptor beta chains follows, all from one sample in a study of response to subunit inactivated influenza vaccine. TCRdb ran MiXCR on the RT-PCR reads and lists one entry per CDR3 protein. Among a few hundred thousand distinct CDR3 sequences listed, over 20% were seen once. The sample was PBMCs from blood, taken less than 22 months after vaccination. All receptors come from a man between 50 and 69 years old who received an inactivated influenza vaccine. Each CDR3 is given with its conserved first and last residue.

V gene,J gene,CDR3 protein
TRBV29-1,TRBJ2-1,CSVETGFTYNEQFF
TRBV6-1,TRBJ1-5,CASSELGSGQPQHF
TRBV5-1,TRBJ2-7,CASRTSGGRPYF
TRBV5-1,TRBJ1-1,CASSSQGLNTEAFF
TRBV7-9,TRBJ1-1,CASSFSGPRGNTEAFF
TRBV12-2,TRBJ2-5,CAPDSSRRETQYF
TRBV4-3,TRBJ1-1,CASSQGLFGEGYTEAFF
TRBV7-8,TRBJ2-1,CASSATWTSGALYNEQFF
TRBV6-2/TRBV6-3,TRBJ1-1,CASSYFGEAFF
TRBV19,TRBJ1-1,CASSADRGGGNTEAFF
TRBV30,TRBJ2-1,CAWSGPLALRFYNEQFF
TRBV4-2,TRBJ1-2,CASSHQGGKGRNYGYTF
TRBV14,TRBJ2-1,CASSRLTSGAYNEQFF
TRBV20-1,TRBJ1-2,CSARSDREEYGYTF
TRBV11-2,TRBJ2-2,CASSLGWTGDGGELFF
TRBV18,TRBJ2-5,CASSPNTGPETQYF
TRBV12-3/TRBV12-4,TRBJ2-5,CASSPNQETQYF
TRBV15,TRBJ2-1,CATSRAGQVNEQFF
TRBV18,TRBJ1-5,CASSQDINQPQHF
TRBV6-2/TRBV6-3,TRBJ2-2,CASKGTGFTGELFF
TRBV20-1,TRBJ1-5,CSARVVAALSQPQHF
TRBV20-1,TRBJ2-4,CSALTSLAKNIQYF
TRBV5-1,TRBJ2-7,CASSLEPGAVYEQYF
TRBV7-2,TRBJ2-7,CASSLLALETYEQYF
TRBV3-1,TRBJ2-1,CASSRDRTGEQFF
TRBV12-3/TRBV12-4,TRBJ1-2,CASSPDRVYGYTF